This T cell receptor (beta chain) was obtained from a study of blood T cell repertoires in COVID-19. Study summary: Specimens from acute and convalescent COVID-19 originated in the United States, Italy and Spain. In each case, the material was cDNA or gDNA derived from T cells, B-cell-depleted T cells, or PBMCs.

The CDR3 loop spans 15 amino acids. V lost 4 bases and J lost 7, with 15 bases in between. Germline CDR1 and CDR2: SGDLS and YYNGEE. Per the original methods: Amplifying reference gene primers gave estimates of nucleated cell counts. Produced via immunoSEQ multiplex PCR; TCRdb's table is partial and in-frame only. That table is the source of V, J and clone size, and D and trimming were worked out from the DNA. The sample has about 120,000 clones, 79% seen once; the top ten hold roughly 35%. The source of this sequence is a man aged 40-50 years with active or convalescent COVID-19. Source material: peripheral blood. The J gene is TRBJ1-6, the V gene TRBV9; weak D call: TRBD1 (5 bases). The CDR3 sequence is CASSPHPRENSPLHF. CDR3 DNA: TGTGCCAGCAGCCCCCACCCCAGGGAAAATTCACCCCTCCACTTT.